This TCR beta chain was captured by sequencing in a study of cytomegalovirus exposure and HLA in healthy donors (TCRdb year 2017). About the study as a whole: In an earlier analysis of fewer than 750 of the donors, approximately 300 Gb of sequence data and some 100 million unique TCR beta sequences from 150 million to 200 million T cells were reported. About 280 gigabases of sequencing data and around 90 million unique TCR sequences made up an early release that covered some 640 HLA-typed donors. Among the roughly 430 genotyped donors, about 85% belonged to the genetic ancestry cluster associated with self-reported Caucasian donors. The study aimed to test whether cataloging public T cell receptors could reveal signatures of past pathogen exposure. Using immunosequencing, the study profiled T cell repertoires from 640 or so subjects and related those repertoires to cytomegalovirus serostatus. A separate validation cohort of 90 to 150 different subjects was used in addition to the roughly 670-subject first cohort. The study combined high-throughput TCR immunosequencing, statistical association of individual TCRs with disease status, and machine learning to predict cytomegalovirus infection status. A later analysis re-examined previously published TCR beta repertoires from just over 650 donors and added high-resolution HLA genotyping to investigate patterns of TCR occurrence. In the later analysis, no new phenotypic data were used to find candidate immune exposures; instead, reliance was placed on TCR beta sequences and their occurrence across donors. An earlier analysis of approximately 500 of the donors applied high-throughput TCR beta sequencing to assess whether each TCR beta V gene segment acted as functional or pseudogenic. Donor age, sex, ethnicity and CMV serostatus were compiled alongside the repertoire data. Genome-wide SNP genotypes for about 65% of the 666 donors were used in a later genetic analysis, which treated that subset as a discovery cohort. Every discovery cohort repertoire had been produced on one sequencing platform. HLA typing covered class I and class II loci at four-digit resolution. The number of typed donors differed by locus: roughly 620-630 for A, B, C, DRB1 and DQB1; some 500 for DQA1; fewer than 610 for DPA1; and roughly 450 for DPB1. Several DR-DQ haplotypes were handled as single units for association and clustering, since linkage in the cohort was strong. Among 398 genotyped donors of the cohort, an average of about 240,000 unique TCR beta nucleotide sequences were sequenced per donor, 15% to 20% of them non-productive.

The cohort comprised hundreds of healthy bone marrow donors. Cohort members were all nominally healthy when sampled, although unrecorded immune exposures were likely present. The donor tested CMV seropositive, placing the donor among the 250 to 350 seropositive members of the cohort. Each donor provided a peripheral blood sample, and peripheral blood mononuclear cells were used for TCR beta sequencing. Genomic DNA was extracted from the blood cell samples with the Qiagen DNeasy Blood Extraction Kit. The library was made by the immunoSEQ multiplex PCR assay. For the multiplex PCR, a mixture combining 60 forward primers for TCR Vbeta segments and 13 reverse primers for TCR Jbeta segments was used. A multiplex PCR assay on genomic DNA amplified the CDR3 region of rearranged TCR beta genes. Amplified TCR beta libraries were sequenced as 87-base-pair reads on the Illumina HiSeq System. The source study handled its data this way. In a later analysis, some 80 million unique TCR beta chains were counted across the approximately 620 repertoires, and roughly 11 million of these chains were shared by at least two donors. Raw reads were error-corrected and collapsed into unique sequences with a nearest-neighbor algorithm that merged closely related sequences to remove PCR and sequencing errors. To assign V, D and J gene segments, CDR3 sequences were aligned to IMGT reference sequences. For a sequence to be retained, at least a six-nucleotide match to both a V gene segment and a J gene segment was required. Rearrangements were classified as productive when the CDR3 lacked stop codons and remained in frame with V and J, and all other rearrangements were classified as non-productive. CDR3 was defined by IMGT convention, running from the second conserved V-encoded cysteine to the conserved J-encoded phenylalanine. The earlier analysis of some 580 of the donors excluded any sequence lacking an unambiguous match to a single V gene segment. An earlier analysis of several hundred of the donors called V segments functional above 56.7% productive rearrangements and segregating when the between-donor standard deviation exceeded 5%. A statistical classification framework was developed to diagnose cytomegalovirus status using the catalog of TCR beta chain sequences. In a later analysis, TCR nucleotide sequences were compared against IMGT/GENE-DB human TR gene sequences so that V and J genes could be assigned. A later analysis assigned CDR3 sequences and most-parsimonious VDJ recombination scenarios with the TCRdist pipeline. A later analysis defined each TCR beta chain by its CDR3 amino acid sequence plus V-gene family, and excluded reads lacking a unique V-gene family. A later analysis removed roughly 590 highly shared, low-generation-probability nucleotide sequences to deal with suspected cross-contamination and a sequencing artifact. For each public chain, a later analysis derived a clonal expansion index from normalized ranks of inferred template counts within each repertoire. A later analysis computed generation probabilities with a VDJ recombination model fitted to out-of-frame rearrangements, and checked the results against IGoR. A later analysis scored TCR-TCR, TCR-HLA and TCR-CMV co-occurrence with hypergeometric tests, applying a repertoire-size bias correction to TCR pairs. A later analysis estimated false discovery rates by permuting HLA or CMV assignments 20 times. In a later analysis, co-occurring TCRs were grouped using DBSCAN, and TCRdist sequence similarity was added for clustering within HLA-allele-positive subsets. Repertoires with fewer than 30,000 or more than 120,000 public chains were left out of co-occurrence clustering, as were roughly five repertoires with anomalous nucleotide sharing. TCRdb's version of the immuneACCESS table is confined to in-frame rearrangements and falls short of the full clone set. An unresolved V gene accounts for under half of the shortfall where checked; the remainder is of unknown origin. The V and J calls and the clone size are those of that table, but D and trimming were determined from the DNA. Across this sample there are a few hundred thousand clones, with around 81% seen only once. Clones ranked in the top ten supply around 8.3% of the sample.

General study outcomes and caveats: A later genetic analysis associated a missense DCLRE1C variant with V-gene and J-gene trimming of TCR beta chains, and an independent cohort replicated the association. The earlier analysis of almost 600 of the donors excluded about 16 rarely observed V segments, including chromosome 9 orphons, because counts were too low. According to a later genetic analysis, donors in an Asian-associated ancestry cluster had fewer N-insertions in productive TCRs than the roughly 670-donor mean. Broadly in line with IMGT annotations, most TCR beta V segments showed up in productive rearrangements about 90% or about 30% of the time in an earlier analysis of under 700 of the donors. In the study, approximately 160 TCR beta chains were listed as associated with cytomegalovirus. In both the original and validation cohorts, the classifier was reported to diagnose cytomegalovirus status with high specificity and sensitivity. The cohort was sequenced for TCR beta chains only, and without alpha or paired-chain data the features that could be detected were limited. In a later analysis, HLA-associated TCR beta chains were found to be more clonally expanded and to have lower generation probabilities than equally common non-associated chains. Across donors, most TCR sequences were observed very rarely, whereas some public TCRs were present in many individuals. The only immune exposure information available for the cohort was CMV serostatus. Several of the top co-occurrence clusters appeared to be linked to parvovirus B19, influenza, CMV and Epstein-Barr virus, according to a later analysis. The authors suggested that the approach could potentially be extended to other disease states and immunological phenotypes. A later analysis found that most CMV-associated TCR beta chains appeared HLA-restricted, with HLA associations seemingly driven largely by CMV exposure. In a later analysis, TCR association rates were found to vary across HLA loci, with the most associated TCRs seen for DRB1 alleles and the fewest for HLA-C alleles. The 87-base-pair reads could not distinguish some IMGT-functional V segments, including TRBV6-2 and TRBV6-3, so those segments were excluded. In vitro tests confirmed that a few of the cytomegalovirus-associated TCR beta chains recognize cytomegalovirus antigens. A further reported finding was that TCR beta sequences accurately predicted the HLA-A and HLA-B alleles for most subjects in the first cohort. Correlated functional status among segregating V segments might be attributable to linkage disequilibrium, but an unknown experimental factor could not be ruled out. Sequencing depth was assumed to be roughly uniform across donors in the presence/absence analyses, though that assumption may not hold. Because HLA typing was unavailable for some donors at each locus, only the typed subset was used in association tests. At a false discovery rate of 0.05, a later analysis linked about 16,000 TCR beta sequences to specific HLA alleles. Assigning TCR associations to individual alleles was difficult when HLA alleles, especially DR and DQ, strongly co-occurred. A cluster of highly shared sequence variants was judged likely to be a technical artifact of the sequencing pipeline.

CDR1 and CDR2, looked up from the germline V gene (reference sequence), are SSHAT and FNYEAQ. There are 13 amino acids in the CDR3, from cysteine to phenylalanine inclusive. Here the CDR3 DNA is all that survives: 39 bases in frame from base 1. This clone was seen only once. Which antigen it targets is not known. One end of the junction varies from germline; a read error may be responsible. This TCR was sampled from a woman aged 60-70 years in good health and CMV-seropositive. Source material: PBMCs. The sequence links TRBV7-7 to TRBJ1-2, with the D gene call left open. The sequenced DNA is TGTGCTAGCACCTCAAGGGAGGTCTATGGCTACACCTTC. Its protein is CASTSREVYGYTF.